These 18 T cell receptor beta chains came from one sample sequenced in a study of blood T cell repertoires in COVID-19. Only in-frame clones appear in the TCRdb table, and some are missing; sequencing was by immunoSEQ multiplex PCR. This sample has about 420,000 clones; approximately 90% occur once, and the top ten carry 0.8% to 1%. Sequenced: peripheral blood. These receptors all stem from a man between 18 and 35 years old with COVID-19, enrolled during active disease.

The V and J genes are TRBV7-9 and TRBJ2-3; possible D gene TRBD1, 5 bases. The CDR3 extends over 16 amino acids. In germline, CDR1 is SEHNR, CDR2 FQNEAQ (reference sequence). V was shortened by 4 bases and J by 6 bases, with 20 bases between the two germline ends. The chain's CDR3 is CASSSTVWGLTDTQYF. CDR3 nucleotides: TGTGCCAGCAGCTCCACCGTATGGGGCCTGACGGATACGCAGTATTTT.

The V and J genes are TRBV3-1 (or the pseudogene TRBV3-2) and TRBJ2-1; 12 bases line up with TRBD2. V lost 0 bases to trimming and J lost 4 bases; unmatched junction nucleotides: 7. Looked up from germline, CDR1 is LGHDT and CDR2 is YNNKEL (reference sequence). The CDR3 extends over 18 amino acids. The CDR3 bases are TGTGCCAGCAGCCAAGAGGGGCTAGCGGGGGGGTCTTACAATGAGCAGTTCTTC. Encoded protein: CASSQEGLAGGSYNEQFF.

J is TRBJ2-7 and V is TRBV2; no clear D. Trimming left V 4 bases short and J 4 bases short, with 5 bases between. Germline CDR1 SNHLY, CDR2 FYNNEI. This CDR3 has 11 residues. Written as DNA, the CDR3 is TGTGCCAGCAGTGTCAGATACGAGCAGTACTTC. It is translated as CASSVRYEQYF.

V and J are TRBV7-3 and TRBJ2-1; possible D gene TRBD1, 5 bases. The germline CDR1 and CDR2 sequences are SGHTA and FQGTGA. The CDR3 extends over 13 amino acids. The V and J ends lost 4 bases and 4 bases respectively, with 8 bases between them. Written as DNA, the CDR3 is TGTGCCAGCAGCTCGGACACATACAATGAGCAGTTCTTC. Its translation: CASSSDTYNEQFF.

This clone was observed a single time. J is TRBJ2-7 and V is TRBV28; TRBD2 aligns across 9 bases. Germline-derived CDR1 and CDR2 are MDHEN and SYDVKM. CDR3 size: 16 residues. J was trimmed by 6 bases and V by 8 bases; bases with no gene match: 17. The CDR3 DNA follows: TGTGCCAGCGGTAGCGGGAGTTTGGCGAAGGACCGCGAGCAGTACTTC. This encodes CASGSGSLAKDREQYF.

V and J are TRBV10-2 and TRBJ2-7; D gene ambiguous. With 0 bases removed from V and 7 bases from J, the gap between germline ends came to 10 bases. The germline gives CDR1 WSHSY, CDR2 SAAADI. CDR3 length equals 13 residues. CDR3 bases: TGCGCCAGCAGTGAGTCGAAGGCGCGGGAGCAGTACTTC. It encodes CASSESKAREQYF.

This clone was counted a single time. This CDR3 is CASSLGLFEDEQFF. CDR3 in DNA: TGTGCCAGCAGCTTAGGTCTGTTCGAGGATGAGCAGTTCTTC. The chain uses TRBV7-9 and TRBJ2-1; D is undetermined. CDR3 length: 14 residues. The ends were cut back, 1 base at V and 8 bases at J, with 12 bases in the middle. Germline-derived CDR1 and CDR2 are SEHNR and FQNEAQ (reference sequence).

The chain has TRBV24-1 and TRBJ2-1, with D possibly TRBD2 on 6 matching bases. Germline assignment: CDR1 KGHDR and CDR2 SFDVKD. CDR3 length: 12 amino acids. V lost 10 bases, J lost 10 bases, and 16 bases lay in between. This CDR3 is CATSGRLDEQFF. CDR3 nucleotide sequence: TGTGCCACTAGCGGACGGTTAGACGAGCAGTTCTTC.

This clone was seen more than once but under ten times. The chain combines TRBV2 with TRBJ2-3; 13 bases fit TRBD2. Unmatched junction bases numbered 2, after V lost 7 bases and J lost 1 base. The CDR3 contains 15 residues. CDR1 is SNHLY, CDR2 FYNNEI, per germline. This CDR3 is CASKGLAGGTDTQYF. CDR3 nucleotides: TGTGCCAGCAAAGGACTAGCGGGGGGCACAGATACGCAGTATTTT.

The J gene is TRBJ2-3, the V gene TRBV5-5; 8 nucleotides align to TRBD2. Germline CDR1 is SGHKS and CDR2 is YYEKEE (reference sequence). V lost 3 bases to trimming and J lost 1 base; unmatched junction nucleotides: 7. This CDR3 spans 16 amino acids. CDR3 coding DNA: TGTGCCAGCAGCTCCCCCGGGACTAGGGGCACAGATACGCAGTATTTT. This codes for CASSSPGTRGTDTQYF.

The gene calls are TRBV5-6 and TRBJ2-1; D is possibly TRBD2 (6 bases). The germline CDR1 and CDR2 sequences are SGHDT and YYEEEE. The CDR3 runs 16 residues. V was cut by 3 bases and J by 4 bases, with 17 bases left in between. The CDR3 DNA is TGTGCCAGCAGCTACCGGATCGTGCGGGGATACAATGAGCAGTTCTTC. As protein: CASSYRIVRGYNEQFF.

The chain is built from TRBV4-1 and TRBJ2-7; maybe TRBD1 (6 bases). The CDR3 extends over 13 amino acids. Germline V CDR1 and CDR2: MGHRA, YSYEKL. The V and J ends lost 0 bases and 6 bases respectively, with 9 bases between them. CDR3 sequence reads: CASSQDRDTEQYF. In nucleotides, the CDR3 is TGCGCCAGCAGCCAAGATCGGGACACCGAGCAGTACTTC.

The chain links TRBV6-5 to TRBJ1-1; TRBD1 agrees at 11 bases. The CDR3 covers 11 residues. Germline CDR1 and CDR2: MNHEY and SVGAGI. The V segment lost 8 bases and the J segment 12 bases; nucleotides outside the gene matches: 5. The CDR3 DNA sequence: TGTGCCAGCCTGGGGACAGGGGGAACTTTCTTT. It codes for CASLGTGGTFF.

Only one count was recorded for this clone. The chain carries TRBV5-4 and TRBJ2-3; tentative D call: TRBD2 (5 bases). The V and J ends lost 5 bases and 0 bases respectively, with 10 bases between them. The CDR3 totals 14 residues. Germline assignment: CDR1 SGHNT and CDR2 YYREEE (reference sequence). The chain's CDR3 is CASRPTSSTDTQYF. The DNA for the CDR3 is TGTGCCAGCAGGCCTACTAGTAGCACAGATACGCAGTATTTT.

The chain has TRBV12-3 or TRBV12-4 and TRBJ2-5; perhaps TRBD1 as D (5 bases). The CDR3 runs 13 residues. The V end was cut by 8 bases, the J end by 2 bases, with 12 bases between. The CDR3 region is CASRDRVQETQYF. CDR3 DNA sequence: TGTGCCAGCCGAGACAGAGTACAAGAGACCCAGTACTTC.

The chain is built from TRBV10-1 and TRBJ2-1, with 7 bases that match TRBD1. V lost 3 bases to trimming and J lost 5 bases; unmatched junction nucleotides: 7. The germline CDR1 and CDR2 sequences are WNHNN and SYGVQD (reference sequence). The CDR3 loop spans 15 amino acids. The CDR3 DNA is TGCGCCAGCAGTGACCGACAGGGCACACACAATGAGCAGTTCTTC. This codes for CASSDRQGTHNEQFF.

The V and J genes are TRBV5-4 and TRBJ1-1; TRBD1 agrees at 9 bases. The germline V gene has CDR1 SGHNT and CDR2 YYREEE (reference sequence). This CDR3 is 16 amino acids long. The V and J ends lost 5 bases and 1 base, in that order; junction bases with no gene match: 9. CDR3 nucleotides: TGTGCCAGCAGATCGCGTGGACAGGGGCCGAACACTGAAGCTTTCTTT. Translation gives CASRSRGQGPNTEAFF.

The chain employs TRBV4-1 and TRBJ2-3; 9 positions match TRBD1. Germline CDR1 MGHRA, CDR2 YSYEKL. The V segment lost 5 bases and the J segment 5 bases; nucleotides outside the gene matches: 8. The CDR3 runs to 15 residues. The CDR3 is CASSWDRASGDTQYF. In DNA, the CDR3 is TGCGCCAGCAGCTGGGACAGGGCCTCAGGAGATACGCAGTATTTT.